Listed here is a single T cell receptor beta chain. What it binds is not known. The data derive from a study of PD-1 blockade in mismatch repair-deficient tumors. About the research overall: Enrolled about 2013-2016, patients had progressing, pretreated mismatch repair-deficient cancers of more than ten types. Notes on the study in general: Tumor-resident clones, often undetectable pretreatment in blood, expanded then contracted after pembrolizumab.

PCR or immunohistochemistry showed mismatch repair deficiency in every enrolled patient. Sequenced by immunoSEQ multiplex PCR; TCRdb stores in-frame clones only, minus some. The sample has tens of thousands of clones; approximately 80% are singletons. The source material was peripheral blood, sampled 44 weeks after starting pembrolizumab. The clonotype originates from an adult with mismatch repair-deficient cancer.

The CDR3 protein is CASSPFPSGLQETQYF. As DNA, the CDR3 is TGTGCCAGCTCACCATTCCCTAGCGGCTTACAAGAGACCCAGTACTTC. This chain links TRBV18 with TRBJ2-5; 7 bases match TRBD2. This CDR3 has 16 residues. The V segment lost 2 bases and the J segment 2 bases; nucleotides outside the gene matches: 8. Germline CDR1 reads KGHSH; CDR2 reads LQKENI.